The rows below give T cell receptor beta chains drawn from one sample of a study of CD8 T cells in ankylosing spondylitis. Each CDR3 protein gets one entry after TCRdb re-called the 5' RACE reads with MiXCR. The sample shows 700,000 to 1,000,000 distinct CDR3 sequences, approximately 12% of them seen only once. The sequenced sample was blood, either unsorted or a sorted T cell fraction (not recorded which). These receptors came from a male donor with ankylosing spondylitis. CDR3s include the opening cysteine and the closing phenylalanine or tryptophan. D genes are given only for firm matches. Size values are once, few and many counts, or a class for expanded clones, and some rows have none.

TGCAGTGCTAGAGACGCATTAGAGGGGGAGCTGTTTTTT CSARDALEGELFF TRBV20-1 few . TRBJ2-2
TGCAGTGCTAGAGATGAGGCCCAGGTGAGAACGTTTTTT CSARDEAQVRTFF TRBV20-1 many . TRBJ1-4
TGCAGCGTTGTCGACAGGGGGCTTAAAGGCTACACCTTC CSVVDRGLKGYTF TRBV29-1 . TRBD1 TRBJ1-2
TGTGCCAGCAGTTCTTGGGGGGGCCTCCTCTACGAGCAGTACTTC CASSSWGGLLYEQYF TRBV12-3/TRBV12-4 . . TRBJ2-7
TGTGCCAGCAGCTTTAAGGGCGAGCAGTACTTC CASSFKGEQYF TRBV7-2 . . TRBJ2-7
TGTGCCAGCAGTTTTTTCATGAGCTCCTACAATGAGCAGTTCTTC CASSFFMSSYNEQFF TRBV12-3/TRBV12-4 . . TRBJ2-1
TGTGCCAGCACCACCGACAGGTGGGCAGATACGCAGTATTTT CASTTDRWADTQYF TRBV5-4 . . TRBJ2-3
TGTGCCAGCAGCTTACGCATTACGGGGGACGGCTACACCTTC CASSLRITGDGYTF TRBV7-2 few . TRBJ1-2
TGTGCCAGCAGCGGTGGGACAGGGCAAAAGACCCAGTACTTC CASSGGTGQKTQYF TRBV7-9 few TRBD1 TRBJ2-5
TGTGCCAGCAGTTTCTATCTGACTAGCGGGAGGACCTACAATGAGCAGTTCTTC CASSFYLTSGRTYNEQFF TRBV27 . TRBD2 TRBJ2-1
TGTGCCAGCGGACAGGGGTGGGCCGAGACCCAGTACTTC CASGQGWAETQYF TRBV11-2 . TRBD1 TRBJ2-5
TGCAGTGCGTCTAGCGACGAGCAGTACTTC CSASSDEQYF TRBV20-1 few . TRBJ2-7
TGTGCCAGCAGCTCCTTCGGGACTATTGTTTACAATGAGCAGTTCTTC CASSSFGTIVYNEQFF TRBV7-2 few TRBD2 TRBJ2-1
TGCGCCAGCAGCCAGGACAGGGTAGGACCCCTCCACTTT CASSQDRVGPLHF TRBV5-1 few TRBD1 TRBJ1-6
TGTGCCAGCCTAGACTGGGGCCAAAGCTCCTACAATGAGCAGTTCTTC CASLDWGQSSYNEQFF TRBV12-3/TRBV12-4 many . TRBJ2-1
TGTGCCAGCACCCGGGACAGGCAAGAGACCCAGTACTTC CASTRDRQETQYF TRBV18 . TRBD1 TRBJ2-5
TGTGCCAGCACCGTGGACTATGGCTACACCTTC CASTVDYGYTF TRBV7-2 few . TRBJ1-2
TGTGCCAGCAGTCGACGGACGAGTACCCAAGAGACCCAGTACTTC CASSRRTSTQETQYF TRBV27 few . TRBJ2-5
TGTGCCAGCAGCTTAGGGCTAGCGATGGGAGATACGCAGTATTTT CASSLGLAMGDTQYF TRBV7-2 few . TRBJ2-3
TGTGCCAGCAGTCCCGTGGGACAGGGAGCAGATACGCAGTATTTT CASSPVGQGADTQYF TRBV6-1 . TRBD1 TRBJ2-3
TGTGCCAGCAGCTTTGCAACGGGATTTTTGGAGACCCAGTACTTC CASSFATGFLETQYF TRBV7-2 . . TRBJ2-5
TGCGCCAGCAGCTCCGGGGAGATGGGGACTGAAGCTTTCTTT CASSSGEMGTEAFF TRBV5-1 few . TRBJ1-1
TGCAGTGCCCATACTAGCGGGGTCTATGAGCAGTTCTTC CSAHTSGVYEQFF TRBV20-1 few TRBD2 TRBJ2-1
TGTGCCAGCAGTTACTCGAGGGGACAGGGACGAATCGCTTTCTTT CASSYSRGQGRIAFF TRBV6-5 . TRBD1 TRBJ1-1
TGCAGTGCTAGAGACCGACTAGCGGGCTACTACAATGAGCAGTTCTTC CSARDRLAGYYNEQFF TRBV20-1 . TRBD2 TRBJ2-1
TGTGCCACCAGCAGAGTTGGGGGCCTCACCTTC CATSRVGGLTF TRBV15 . . TRBJ1-2
TGTGCCAGCAGTTACGGAGGGGTGAGCACAGATACGCAGTATTTT CASSYGGVSTDTQYF TRBV6-5 . . TRBJ2-3
TGTGCCAGCAATACCGACAGGGGGAACTATGGCTACACCTTC CASNTDRGNYGYTF TRBV2 few TRBD1 TRBJ1-2
TGTGCCAGCAGCCATGATGATGGACTAGTTAGCACAGATACGCAGTATTTT CASSHDDGLVSTDTQYF TRBV4-2 few TRBD2 TRBJ2-3
TGTGCCAGCAGCGGGGACAGGGGAGCAGCTTTCTTT CASSGDRGAAFF TRBV7-9 . TRBD1 TRBJ1-1
TGTGCCAGCAGCGATGGAAGTGCCCTAAGCAATCAGCCCCAGCATTTT CASSDGSALSNQPQHF TRBV11-2 . . TRBJ1-5
TGTGCCAGCAGCTCGACTAGCGGGAGGGGGACCTACAATGAGCAGTTCTTC CASSSTSGRGTYNEQFF TRBV7-9 few TRBD2 TRBJ2-1
TGCAGTACTGGGGCTAGCGGGAGTTACGAGCAGTACTTC CSTGASGSYEQYF TRBV20-1 few TRBD2 TRBJ2-7
TGTGCCAGCAGCAAAGATGTACAGACTATGAACACTGAAGCTTTCTTT CASSKDVQTMNTEAFF TRBV7-2 . . TRBJ1-1
TGTGCCAGCAGCGTAATGGGACAGACTAACTATGGCTACACCTTC CASSVMGQTNYGYTF TRBV9 few TRBD1 TRBJ1-2
TGCAGTGCAACGAGCGGAGGTCCCGAGCAGTACTTC CSATSGGPEQYF TRBV20-1 many . TRBJ2-7
TGCGCCAGCAGCGGCGGGACCTACAATGAGCAGTTCTTC CASSGGTYNEQFF TRBV5-1 many . TRBJ2-1
TGTGCCAGCAGCTTTATAGAGCCCCAGCATTTT CASSFIEPQHF TRBV5-6 . . TRBJ1-5
TGCGCCAGCAGGGACGGGTATCAGGTGTACACCTTC CASRDGYQVYTF TRBV5-1 few . TRBJ1-2
TGCGCCAGCAGCCCGAGTACCAATCCTGAAAAACTGTTTTTT CASSPSTNPEKLFF TRBV5-1 . . TRBJ1-4
TGCGCCAGCAGCTCCACCGGGACGGATGGCTACACCTTC CASSSTGTDGYTF TRBV5-1 many . TRBJ1-2
TGTGCCAGCAGCTCAGGGGTAGAGACTGAAGCTTTCTTT CASSSGVETEAFF TRBV7-3 few . TRBJ1-1
TGCAGTGCTAGAGCGACAGCCTCTCCCGCGGATACGCAGTATTTT CSARATASPADTQYF TRBV20-1 few . TRBJ2-3
TGTGCCAGCAGCCCGGACCGGCTCTCTGGAAACACCATATATTTT CASSPDRLSGNTIYF TRBV12-3/TRBV12-4 many . TRBJ1-3
TGTGCCAGCAGCCCCAGCAGGGGCGTTAGGAATGAGCAGTTCTTC CASSPSRGVRNEQFF TRBV9 few . TRBJ2-1
TGTGCCAGCAGCCAGGTACATGGCTCCACTGAAGCTTTCTTT CASSQVHGSTEAFF TRBV4-2 . . TRBJ1-1
TGCGCCAGCAGGACAGGGGACTACGAGCAGTACTTC CASRTGDYEQYF TRBV5-1 few TRBD1 TRBJ2-7
TGCAGTGCTAGCCCAGGGGCGCTGAACACTGAAGCTTTCTTT CSASPGALNTEAFF TRBV20-1 few . TRBJ1-1
TGCAGCGTTGTTGATGCCAGGAGGTACGAGCAGTACTTC CSVVDARRYEQYF TRBV29-1 many . TRBJ2-7
TGCGCCAGCAGCTCCGGGGACTACCTGCCCCAAGAGACCCAGTACTTC CASSSGDYLPQETQYF TRBV5-1 few TRBD2 TRBJ2-5
TGTGCCAGCAGCGTAGCCTCGAACTATGGCTACACCTTC CASSVASNYGYTF TRBV9 . . TRBJ1-2
TGTGCCAGCAGCCAAGCCTTCGGCACGACAATAGAGCAGTACTTC CASSQAFGTTIEQYF TRBV3-1 . . TRBJ2-7
TGTGCCAGCAGAGCTGACAGGGCCGCCTACGAGCAGTACTTC CASRADRAAYEQYF TRBV2 few TRBD1 TRBJ2-7
TGCAGTGTCCGACAGGGTCTTGAAAAACTGTTTTTT CSVRQGLEKLFF TRBV20-1 . TRBD1 TRBJ1-4
TGCAGCGTTGAAAGGGGGGCGGGTTACGAGCAGTACTTC CSVERGAGYEQYF TRBV29-1 few . TRBJ2-7
TGTGCCACCAGCCGACAGGGGCGAGACGGCTCCTACGAGCAGTACTTC CATSRQGRDGSYEQYF TRBV15 . TRBD1 TRBJ2-7
TGTGCCAGCAGCTCGTCACTAGCAGGGGAGACCCAGTACTTC CASSSSLAGETQYF TRBV5-4 . . TRBJ2-5
TGTGCCAGCCGACGAACGGAGCGGGACCCCTACAATGAGCAGTTCTTC CASRRTERDPYNEQFF TRBV27 few TRBD2 TRBJ2-1